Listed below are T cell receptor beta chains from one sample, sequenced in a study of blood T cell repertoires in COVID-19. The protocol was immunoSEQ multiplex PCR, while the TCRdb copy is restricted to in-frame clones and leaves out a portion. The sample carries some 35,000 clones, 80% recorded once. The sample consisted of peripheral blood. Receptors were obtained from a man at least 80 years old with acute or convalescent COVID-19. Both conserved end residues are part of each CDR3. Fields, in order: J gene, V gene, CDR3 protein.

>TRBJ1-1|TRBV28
CASSPQTGVGTEAFF
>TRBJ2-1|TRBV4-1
CASSQKREKQFF
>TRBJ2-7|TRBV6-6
CASRTSGSVYEQYF
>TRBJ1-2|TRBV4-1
CASSTRTGDAINTF
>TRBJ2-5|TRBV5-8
CASSPQRAGTQYF
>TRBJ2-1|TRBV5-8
CASSPSGLAGGREQFF
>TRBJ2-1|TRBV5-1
CASSSTSGQSEQFF
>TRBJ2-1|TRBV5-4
CASSFDRGFYNEQFF
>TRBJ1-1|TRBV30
CAWSRNRGLEAFF
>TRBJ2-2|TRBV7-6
CASSLVPDRGLAGELFF
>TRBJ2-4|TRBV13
CASSSTSGGFSKNIQYF
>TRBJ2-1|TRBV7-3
CASSLQRVKYNEQFF
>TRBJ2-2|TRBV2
CASIGVGGPDTGELFF
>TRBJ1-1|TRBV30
CAWSVSQLNTEAFF
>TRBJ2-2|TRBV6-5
CASSYDGQGALFF
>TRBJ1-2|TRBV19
CASNPDRRAYGYTF
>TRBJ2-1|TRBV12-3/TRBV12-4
CASHKDNLEGQFF
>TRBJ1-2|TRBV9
CASSVEGQITYGYTF
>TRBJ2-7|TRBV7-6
CASSLKRGTRDEQYF
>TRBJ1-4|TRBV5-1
CASSTRDISEKLFF
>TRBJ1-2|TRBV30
CAWSVRTGWRYYGYTF
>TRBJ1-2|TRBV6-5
CASSQQGHGYTF
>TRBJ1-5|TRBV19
CASSIGGLSNQPQHF
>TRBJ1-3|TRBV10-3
CAIRDSSGNTIYF
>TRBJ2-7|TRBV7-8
CASSLDVGTGYEQYF
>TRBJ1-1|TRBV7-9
CASSTGQGAAEAFF
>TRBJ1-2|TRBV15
CATSREQGASGYTF
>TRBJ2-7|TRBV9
CASSPAAGQDFYEQYF
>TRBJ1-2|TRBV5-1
CASSPDRGRHGYTF
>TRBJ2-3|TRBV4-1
CASSQLGLHTDTQYF
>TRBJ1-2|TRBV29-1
CSATGPLYGYTF
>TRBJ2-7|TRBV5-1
CASTRTSGFYEQYF
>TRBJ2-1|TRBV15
CATSRDSSEQFF
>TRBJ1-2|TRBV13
CASSLGGTGRYGYTF
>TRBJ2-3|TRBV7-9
CASSFRTSAGTDTQYF
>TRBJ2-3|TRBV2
CASKTSGTDTQYF
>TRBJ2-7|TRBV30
CAWSVLDRGYEQYF
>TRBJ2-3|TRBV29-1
CSVTGSTGADTQYF
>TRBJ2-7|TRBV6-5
CASSPRQGYYEQYF
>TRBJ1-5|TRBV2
CASSGQPNQPQHF
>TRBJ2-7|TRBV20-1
CSASHGTSGSYEQYF
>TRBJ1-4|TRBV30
CAWRRGTGDEKLFF
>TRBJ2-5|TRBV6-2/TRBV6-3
CASSQAGLAGVGETQYF
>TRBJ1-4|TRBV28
CASSSRTGGREKLFF
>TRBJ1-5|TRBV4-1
CASSQVREANNQPQHF
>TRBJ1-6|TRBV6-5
CASTGQGYNSPLHF
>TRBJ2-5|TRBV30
CAWGGTGDRETQYF
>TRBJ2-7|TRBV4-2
CASSQSDKQPSYEQYF
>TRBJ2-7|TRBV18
CASSPTGRGEQYF